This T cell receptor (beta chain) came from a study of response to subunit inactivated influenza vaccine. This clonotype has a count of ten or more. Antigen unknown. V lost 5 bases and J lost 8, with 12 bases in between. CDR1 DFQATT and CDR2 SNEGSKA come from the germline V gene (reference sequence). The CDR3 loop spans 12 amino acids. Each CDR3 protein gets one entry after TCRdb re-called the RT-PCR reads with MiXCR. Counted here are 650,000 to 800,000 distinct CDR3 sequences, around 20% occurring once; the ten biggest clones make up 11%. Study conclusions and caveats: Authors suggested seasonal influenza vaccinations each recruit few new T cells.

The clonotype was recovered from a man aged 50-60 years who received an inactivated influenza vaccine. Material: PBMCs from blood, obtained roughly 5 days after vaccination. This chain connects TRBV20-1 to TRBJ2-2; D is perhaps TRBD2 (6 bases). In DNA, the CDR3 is TGCAGTGCTCATGCGGGGTTGGGGGAGCTGTTTTTT. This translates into CSAHAGLGELFF.